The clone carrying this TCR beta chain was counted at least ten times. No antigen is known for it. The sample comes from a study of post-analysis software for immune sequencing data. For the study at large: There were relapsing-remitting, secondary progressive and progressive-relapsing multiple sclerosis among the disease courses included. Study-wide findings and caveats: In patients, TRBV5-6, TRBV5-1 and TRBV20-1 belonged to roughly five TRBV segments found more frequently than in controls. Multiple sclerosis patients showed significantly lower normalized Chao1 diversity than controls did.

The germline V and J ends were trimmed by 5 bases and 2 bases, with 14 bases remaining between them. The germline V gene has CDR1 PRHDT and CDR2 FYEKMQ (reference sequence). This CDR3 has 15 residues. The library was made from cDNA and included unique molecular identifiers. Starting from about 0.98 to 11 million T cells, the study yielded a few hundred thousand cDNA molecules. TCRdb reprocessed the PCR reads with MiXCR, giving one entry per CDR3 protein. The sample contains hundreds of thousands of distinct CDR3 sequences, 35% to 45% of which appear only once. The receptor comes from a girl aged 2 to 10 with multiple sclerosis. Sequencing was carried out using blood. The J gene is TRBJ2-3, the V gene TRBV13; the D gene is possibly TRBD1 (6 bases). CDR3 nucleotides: TGTGCCAGCAGCCCGAGGACAGATCACACAGATACGCAGTATTTT. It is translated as CASSPRTDHTDTQYF.